The text below deals with one TCR beta chain. V was clipped by 3 bases and J by 0 bases; unmatched bases: 8. Germline CDR1 SGHAT, CDR2 FQNNGV. The CDR3 is 17 amino acids. Measured with immunoSEQ multiplex PCR; TCRdb has only the in-frame clones, and not every one. This table has around 100,000 clones, under 85% appearing once. This entry is derived from a study of PD-L1 blockade in urothelial cancer. Study information: Of some 29 patients, approximately 23 were males with bladder-origin urothelial cancer. Per blood sample, T cells had a median of roughly 150,000.

Patients had urothelial carcinoma that was locally advanced or metastatic. For each patient, 1 to 8 samples were obtained, pretreatment and on-treatment. This chain joins TRBV11-2 and TRBJ2-1, with 7 nucleotides matching TRBD2. Source: PBMCs, taken around atezolizumab (anti-PD-L1) treatment. The origin of this receptor is a middle-aged man with urothelial cancer. This CDR3 reads CASSLRGGSSSYNEQFF. Here the CDR3 DNA reads TGTGCCAGCAGCTTGAGGGGCGGGAGTAGCTCCTACAATGAGCAGTTCTTC. Drawing the rest from reference TRBV11-2 and TRBJ2-1, the complete variable domain is EAGVAQSPRYKIIEKRQSVAFWCNPISGHATLYWYQQILGQGPKLLIQFQNNGVVDDSQLPKDRFSAERLKGVDSTLKIQPAKLEDSAVYLCASSLRGGSSSYNEQFFGPGTRLTVL.